One sample yielded the 22 T cell receptor beta chains listed below, sequenced in a study of blood T cell repertoires in COVID-19. TCRdb's copy holds only in-frame clones and misses some; the assay was immunoSEQ multiplex PCR. Of around 99,000 clones in the sample, approximately 80% are singletons; the top ten hold about 4.5%. The sample taken for sequencing was peripheral blood. The receptors were gathered from a man between 65 and 79 years old with acute or convalescent COVID-19.

V and J are TRBV11-2 and TRBJ2-1; 14 bases match TRBD2. The CDR3 runs to 16 residues. V shed 6 bases and J 7 bases; nucleotides not matched to a gene: 8. The germline gives CDR1 SGHAT, CDR2 FQNNGV. The CDR3 spells CASSSGLAGGPNEQFF. The CDR3 region has the DNA TGTGCCAGCAGTTCCGGACTAGCGGGGGGACCTAATGAGCAGTTCTTC.

J is TRBJ1-2 and V is TRBV5-1; maybe TRBD1 (5 bases). V was trimmed by 3 bases and J by 10 bases, leaving 13 bases between them. Germline V gives CDR1 SGHRS, CDR2 YFSETQ. CDR3 size: 12 residues. In nucleotides, the CDR3 is TGCGCCAGCAGCTCGGGACTCCTCTCCTACACCTTC. Its translation: CASSSGLLSYTF. The full variable domain, completed using reference TRBV5-1 and TRBJ1-2, is KAGVTQTPRYLIKTRGQQVTLSCSPISGHRSVSWYQQTPGQGLQFLFEYFSETQRNKGNFPGRFSGRQFSNSRSEMNVSTLELGDSALYLCASSSGLLSYTFGSGTRLTVV.

The V gene is TRBV19, the J gene TRBJ1-2, with 7 positions matching TRBD1. Trimming took 0 bases from V and 5 from J; bases not matched to a gene: 9. Germline values: CDR1 LNHDA, CDR2 SQIVND (reference sequence). This CDR3 region has 16 residues. The CDR3 DNA sequence: TGTGCCAGTAGTATAGACCCGGGGACAGACGTTTATGGCTACACCTTC. Its translation: CASSIDPGTDVYGYTF.

The chain joins TRBV18 to TRBJ1-2; D is perhaps TRBD1 (6 bases). The CDR3 is 15 residues long. Between the trimmed V and J ends, which lost 6 bases and 2 bases, there was a span of 16 bases. Germline V gene sequence: CDR1 KGHSH, CDR2 LQKENI. CDR3 protein: CASSARQEINYGYTF. DNA for the CDR3: TGTGCCAGCTCGGCCCGACAGGAAATCAACTATGGCTACACCTTC.

The rearrangement links TRBV24-1 to TRBJ1-1; D unresolved. Per germline, CDR1 KGHDR and CDR2 SFDVKD. This CDR3 is built from 16 residues. The germline V and J ends were trimmed by 2 bases and 0 bases, with 12 bases remaining between them. The chain's CDR3 is CATSDSAGGMNTEAFF. CDR3 nucleotide sequence: TGTGCCACCAGTGATTCGGCCGGAGGGATGAACACTGAAGCTTTCTTT.

The chain couples TRBV19 to TRBJ2-7, with 10 positions matching TRBD1. The trim removed 1 base at V and 2 bases at J, leaving 2 bases unmatched. Germline V gives CDR1 LNHDA, CDR2 SQIVND (reference sequence). The CDR3 loop spans 15 amino acids. The CDR3 bases are TGTGCCAGTAGTATAGGGACAGGGGGGACCTACGAGCAGTACTTC. Amino acids: CASSIGTGGTYEQYF.

The rearrangement uses TRBV3-1 (or the pseudogene TRBV3-2) and TRBJ1-6; 7 nucleotides match TRBD1. Germline assignment: CDR1 LGHDT and CDR2 YNNKEL (reference sequence). This CDR3 has 14 residues. V trimming: 5 bases; J trimming: 6 bases; junction bases outside the gene matches: 4. CDR3 sequence: CASSADRLNSPLHF. DNA for the CDR3: TGTGCCAGCAGCGCGGACAGGCTTAATTCACCCCTCCACTTT.

The genes are TRBV19 and TRBJ2-1, with D possibly being TRBD2 (6 bases). The CDR3 is 15 amino acids. The germline CDR1 and CDR2 sequences are LNHDA and SQIVND (reference sequence). V dropped 5 bases and J dropped 4 bases, with 15 bases sitting between them. CDR3 region: CASSSSVLVYNEQFF. CDR3 DNA sequence: TGTGCCAGTAGTTCTAGCGTCTTGGTATACAATGAGCAGTTCTTC.

On this clone: At one of its ends the junction is not consistent with the germline gene, which may arise from a read error. The chain couples TRBV27 to TRBJ1-1; D is perhaps TRBD1 (5 bases). Germline CDR1 reads MNHEY; CDR2 reads SMNVEV (reference sequence). The CDR3 spans 14 residues. The CDR3 nucleotides read TGTGCCAGCCGTTTCGGGGGAAAGAACACTGAAGCTTTCTTT. It yields the protein CASRFGGKNTEAFF.

In DNA form, the CDR3 reads TGTGCCATCAGGACAGGGTCCTACGAGCAGTACTTC. Its protein is CAIRTGSYEQYF. The chain recombines TRBV10-3 with TRBJ2-7, with 7 bases fitting TRBD1. The CDR3 loop spans 12 amino acids. The ends lost 6 bases at V and 1 base at J; junction bases unmatched: 0. Germline V lookup: CDR1 ENHRY, CDR2 SYGVKD.

V is TRBV4-2 and J is TRBJ1-6; D is possibly TRBD1 (5 bases). This CDR3 spans 19 amino acids. The germline V gene has CDR1 LGHNA and CDR2 YNFKEQ. The V end was cut by 0 bases, the J end by 0 bases, with 15 bases between. Here the CDR3 reads CASSQDPLRGSSYNSPLHF. CDR3 DNA sequence: TGTGCCAGCAGCCAAGATCCCCTACGGGGGAGCTCCTATAATTCACCCCTCCACTTT.

V usage is TRBV5-1 and J usage is TRBJ1-2; the D gene is possibly TRBD1 (6 bases). The germline gives CDR1 SGHRS, CDR2 YFSETQ. The CDR3 length is 15 residues. V shed 5 bases and J shed 4 bases, with 18 bases lying between them. The CDR3 sequence: CASRQPGETSYGYTF. The CDR3 DNA is TGCGCCAGCAGGCAACCAGGGGAGACGAGCTATGGCTACACCTTC.

The genes are TRBV18 and TRBJ1-4; TRBD1 matches 7 bases. Germline V CDR1 and CDR2: KGHSH, LQKENI. After removal of 6 bases from V and 8 bases from J, the junction contained 9 bases not matched to a gene. The length of the CDR3 is 14 residues. In DNA form, the CDR3 reads TGTGCCAGCTCCCTCGAGGGGGCAGGAGAAAAACTGTTTTTT. Residues: CASSLEGAGEKLFF.

This chain links TRBV27 with TRBJ2-1; 11 bases align to TRBD2. In germline, CDR1 is MNHEY, CDR2 SMNVEV (reference sequence). V trimming: 6 bases; J trimming: 0 bases; junction bases outside the gene matches: 1. The CDR3 extends over 15 amino acids. The DNA of the CDR3 is TGTGCCAGCAGGCTAGCGGGGGGCTCCTACAATGAGCAGTTCTTC. It is translated as CASRLAGGSYNEQFF.

The J gene is TRBJ2-2, the V gene TRBV5-6, with 8 bases matching TRBD1. The junction had 3 bases not matched to a gene; V was cut back by 0 bases and J by 5 bases. Germline values: CDR1 SGHDT, CDR2 YYEEEE. CDR3 length equals 15 residues. In DNA form, the CDR3 reads TGTGCCAGCAGCTTGGACAGGGGGGCGACCGGGGAGCTGTTTTTT. Translated: CASSLDRGATGELFF.

The V gene is TRBV11-1, the J gene TRBJ2-3; the match to TRBD1 covers 9 bases. Trimming removed 3 bases from V and 4 bases from J; junction bases left unmatched: 5. Germline V lookup: CDR1 SGHAT, CDR2 FQDESV (reference sequence). The CDR3 consists of 15 residues. As DNA, the CDR3 is TGTGCCAGCAGCTTTCGGACAGGGGAAGCAGATACGCAGTATTTT. Protein: CASSFRTGEADTQYF.

V gene TRBV29-1 combines with J gene TRBJ2-2, with 7 bases lining up with TRBD1. The CDR3 consists of 13 residues. Germline V gives CDR1 SQVTM, CDR2 ANQGSEA. V gave up 7 bases and J gave up 5 bases; unmatched junction bases: 7. CDR3 nucleotides: TGCAGCGGTAGACAGGGATGGACCGGGGAGCTGTTTTTT. Translating gives CSGRQGWTGELFF.

The CDR3 bases are TGTGCCAGCAGCCGTGGGAGGAGCAATCAGCCCCAGCATTTT. Translated, it gives CASSRGRSNQPQHF. The chain carries TRBV6-5 and TRBJ1-5, with D uncertain. The CDR3 contains 14 residues. V lost 6 bases and J 1 base, leaving 10 bases between the germline ends. Germline assignment: CDR1 MNHEY and CDR2 SVGAGI.

The chain joins TRBV6-6 to TRBJ1-1, with D perhaps matching TRBD1 (6 bases). CDR3 size: 13 residues. V lost 0 bases, J lost 11 bases, and 13 bases lay in between. CDR1 is MNHNY, CDR2 SVGAGI, per germline (reference sequence). The CDR3 loop is CASSYSIGQGAFF. In DNA, the CDR3 is TGTGCCAGCAGTTACTCGATTGGGCAGGGGGCTTTCTTT.

The chain combines TRBV6-6 with TRBJ2-7, with a possible D match to TRBD2 (5 bases). Germline CDR1 MNHNY, CDR2 SVGAGI (reference sequence). This CDR3 comprises 13 residues. V was clipped by 8 bases and J by 2 bases, with 13 bases between them. The chain's CDR3 is CASSGQRPYEQYF. The CDR3 DNA reads TGTGCCAGCTCCGGGCAGCGGCCCTACGAGCAGTACTTC.

V gene TRBV3-1 (or the pseudogene TRBV3-2) combines with J gene TRBJ2-3; a possible D gene is TRBD2 (5 bases). With 3 bases removed from V and 5 bases from J, the gap between germline ends came to 15 bases. The CDR3 spans 15 residues. Germline loops: CDR1 LGHDT, CDR2 YNNKEL (reference sequence). The CDR3 is CASSQTPGGQDTQYF. The CDR3 nucleotides read TGTGCCAGCAGCCAGACCCCTGGAGGCCAAGATACGCAGTATTTT.

This chain uses TRBV18 with TRBJ1-1; 7 bases line up with TRBD1. There are 15 residues in the CDR3. Trimming took 2 bases from V and 3 from J; bases not matched to a gene: 6. The germline gives CDR1 KGHSH, CDR2 LQKENI. CDR3 residues: CASSPTGVGDTEAFF. The CDR3 nucleotides read TGTGCCAGCTCACCAACAGGGGTTGGGGACACTGAAGCTTTCTTT. The full variable domain, with the rest looked up from reference TRBV18 and TRBJ1-1, is NAGVMQNPRHLVRRRGQEARLRCSPMKGHSHVYWYRQLPEEGLKFMVYLQKENIIDESGMPKERFSAEFPKEGPSILRIQQVVRGDSAAYFCASSPTGVGDTEAFFGQGTRLTVV.